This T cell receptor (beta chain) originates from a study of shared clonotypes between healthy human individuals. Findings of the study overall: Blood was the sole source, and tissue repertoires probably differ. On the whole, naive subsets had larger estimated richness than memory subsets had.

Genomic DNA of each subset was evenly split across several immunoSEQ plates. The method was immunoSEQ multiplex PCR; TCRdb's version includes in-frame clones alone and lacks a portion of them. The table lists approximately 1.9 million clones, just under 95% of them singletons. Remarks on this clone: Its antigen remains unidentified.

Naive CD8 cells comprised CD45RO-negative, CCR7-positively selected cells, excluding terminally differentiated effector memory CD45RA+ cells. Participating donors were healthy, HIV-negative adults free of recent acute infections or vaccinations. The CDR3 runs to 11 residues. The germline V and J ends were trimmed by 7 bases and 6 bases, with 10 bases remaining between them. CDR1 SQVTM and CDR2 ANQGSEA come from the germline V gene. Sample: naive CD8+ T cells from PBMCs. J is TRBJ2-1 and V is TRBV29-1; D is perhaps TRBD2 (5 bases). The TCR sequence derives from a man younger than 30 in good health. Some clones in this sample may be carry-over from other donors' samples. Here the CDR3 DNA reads TGCAGCGCCCGAGGGATCAATGAGCAGTTCTTC. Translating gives CSARGINEQFF.